This entry describes one T cell receptor (beta chain). What antigen it recognizes has not been identified. Base qualities are not provided; no much larger clone lies one nucleotide away. The library was obtained by multiplex PCR. This sample was sequenced with an Illumina HiSeq 2500. Following protocols modified from ARM-PCR, the researchers constructed TCRbeta libraries through three rounds of nested PCR with primers (Table S4). Before sequencing, PCR products in the 200-500 bp range were cut out of the gel and cleaned up using the QIAquick gel extraction kit. On the study's bioinformatics: Reads were cleaned using Trimmomatic, were merged into complete CDR3 sequences using FLASH, and were assigned to V(D)J germline segments using MiTCR. VDJtools was used to compute clonal diversity as the inverse Simpson's index. A read counted as productive if the sequence was in-frame and lacked a premature stop codon. The raw public reads went through TCRdb reprocessing: fastp at Q25, MiXCR clone calling, in-frame beta chains kept. One record per CDR3 amino acid sequence lists the most common genes and DNA. The V and J calls and clone size come from TCRdb's table, not from the authors' own analysis. Within this sample are 90,000 or so distinct CDR3 sequences, with about three fifths of them counted one time only. The ten most abundant clones make up 15% of the sample.

These data are taken from a study of tumor and adjacent non-tumor tissue in lung cancer listed by TCRdb under 2018. Looking at the study overall: Of the cohort, over 9 patients had adenocarcinoma, 2 had squamous cell carcinoma and 1 had small cell lung cancer. Ages among the 15 or so patients ranged from about 31 to 85 years, there were roughly 10 men and 5 women, and disease was at TNM stage I to III. Sequencing generated a total of 125,075,908 productive TCRbeta reads, averaging roughly 4.4 million reads per sample. The study compared bulk TCRbeta repertoires from lung tumor tissue and matched distant non-tumor lung tissue of more than 12 lung cancer patients. For each patient, one tumor sample and one normal lung sample were taken, giving roughly 30 paired specimens that underwent TCRbeta CDR3 sequencing.

V was cut back by 7 bases and J by 2 bases, leaving a gap of 14 bases between them. The CDR3 measures 14 amino acids from cysteine to phenylalanine. Only the CDR3 DNA is retained, 42 bases long and in frame from the first base. From a lookup of the germline V gene, CDR1 and CDR2 are SGHDN and FVKESK. What the study reported, not specific to this receptor: Peripheral blood was not sequenced, so blood TCRbeta repertoires were not examined in the lung cancer patients of the study. With only about 14 patients in the cohort, the authors noted that larger samples and more detailed clinical data are needed. The top 100 clones accounted for a significantly larger cumulative portion of the repertoire in normal lung than in tumor tissue. TCR diversity was significantly higher in younger patients, and greater tumor TCR diversity was associated with shorter overall survival and shorter disease-free survival. TCR diversity (inverse Simpson) was significantly higher in tumor than in normal lung tissue (roughly 430 vs 170, P = 0.0075, Mann-Whitney U test). Neither the sequencing platform nor unique molecular identifiers are mentioned in the methods.

RNA was extracted from bulk unsorted tissue and checked for quality with a NanoDrop ND-1000 and an Agilent 2100. All donors had newly diagnosed lung cancer, had not received prior chemotherapy, and were admitted for thoracic surgery in China between August and November 2014. Patients with previous radiotherapy or chemotherapy, or with another concurrent cancer, were excluded from the study. Pieces of surgical tissue measuring roughly 1-2.2 cm3 were kept in RNAlater solution and held at -80 degrees C until needed. Rearrangement joined TRBV14 to TRBJ2-5; the D gene remains uncertain. Sample: lung tumor tissue. The clonotype originates from a man between 70 and 80 years old with non-small cell lung cancer. The DNA sequence is as follows: TGTGCCAGCATCTATCTAGGAGTGCAAGAGACCCAGTACTTC. Translation gives CASIYLGVQETQYF.